This T cell receptor (beta chain) emerged from a study of T cells after yellow fever vaccination. Whole-study results and caveats: The booster response re-showed most primary clones: roughly 97% CD4, approximately 85% CD8.

In TCRdb, the 5' RACE reads were re-called with MiXCR into one record per CDR3 protein. In the table there are hundreds of thousands of distinct CDR3 sequences, under 15% of which are singletons. On this clonotype itself: What it recognizes is unknown.

The V gene's germline CDR1 is WSHSY and CDR2 SAAADI. With 4 bases clipped from V and 6 bases from J, the junction kept 0 bases outside the gene matches. CDR3 length: 13 amino acids. The chain combines TRBV10-2 with TRBJ1-5, with 10 bases fitting TRBD1. The source was CD4+ T cells sorted from PBMCs, collected 15 days after the yellow fever booster vaccination. The source is a man aged 18 to 35 who received the YFV17D yellow fever vaccine. CDR3 coding DNA: TGCGCCAGCAGTGGGGACAGGGGTCAGCCCCAGCATTTT. Its protein product is CASSGDRGQPQHF.